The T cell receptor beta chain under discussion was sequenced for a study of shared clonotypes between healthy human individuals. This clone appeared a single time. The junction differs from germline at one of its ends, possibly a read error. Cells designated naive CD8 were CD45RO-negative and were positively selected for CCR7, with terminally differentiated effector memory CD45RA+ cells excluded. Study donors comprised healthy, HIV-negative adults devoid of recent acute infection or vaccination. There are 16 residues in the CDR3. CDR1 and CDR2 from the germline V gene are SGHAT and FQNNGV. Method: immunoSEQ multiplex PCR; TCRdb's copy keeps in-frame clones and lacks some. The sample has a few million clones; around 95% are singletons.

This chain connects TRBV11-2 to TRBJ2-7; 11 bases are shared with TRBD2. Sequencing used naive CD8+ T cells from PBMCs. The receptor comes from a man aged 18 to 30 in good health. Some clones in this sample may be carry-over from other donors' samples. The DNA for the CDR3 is TGTGCCAGCAGCGTAGATTCTAGCGGGAGGTACTACGAGCAGTACTTC. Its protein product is CASSVDSSGRYYEQYF.